This TCR beta chain originates from a study of T cell responses to AZD1222 COVID-19 vaccine. In the study overall: Second-dose intervals of approximately 4 or approximately 12 weeks were pooled.

Study-level results: Only a handful of people who got AZD1222 tested seropositive at baseline. Females made up more of the donors, who were largely white British, and clonal diversity may have come out too low. Spike as a whole was targeted by vaccine-associated CD4 TCRs, dominant at 160-218 and 743-854.

Details on this clone: Antigen unknown.

The CDR3 sequence is 14 residues long. V lost 0 bases, J lost 3 bases, and 9 bases lay in between. The germline gives CDR1 MNHNS, CDR2 SASEGT. Sequenced by immunoSEQ multiplex PCR; TCRdb stores in-frame clones only, minus some. Here the sample spans 120,000 to 150,000 clones, just over 90% being singletons. The V and J genes are TRBV6-1 and TRBJ2-7, with D possibly matching TRBD1 (5 bases). Here the sequenced sample was peripheral blood, taken on day 0 of AZD1222 vaccination. The TCR sequence derives from an adult in good health. The CDR3 protein is CASSEAATVYEQYF. The DNA of the CDR3 is TGTGCCAGCAGTGAAGCGGCGACAGTCTACGAGCAGTACTTC.